The entry below gives a single T cell receptor (beta chain) sequence along with its context. The antigen is unknown. The data are from a study of blood T cells in healthy people across ages. Notes on the study in general: Estimated diversity across one million T cells was deemed an underestimate.

The CDR3 has 14 residues. Germline lookup yields CDR1 SEHNR and CDR2 FQNEAQ (reference sequence). V lost 1 base, J lost 6 bases, and 10 bases lay in between. Every participating donor contributed roughly 10 milliliters of peripheral blood through a draw. Alongside a J-beta primer mix, a sample-barcoded 5' primer served in a second PCR lasting roughly 7 to 11 cycles. TCRdb independently ran MiXCR on the 5' RACE reads; one entry per CDR3 protein. The sample records 650,000 to 1,000,000 distinct CDR3 sequences, roughly 40% being singletons. The clonotype comes from a man between 18 and 29 years old in good health. V is TRBV7-9 and J is TRBJ2-1; D gene ambiguous. Sequencing was performed on blood. CDR3 sequence (DNA): TGTGCCAGCAGCTTAGGGTCCCGCCGCAATGAGCAGTTCTTC. Translating gives CASSLGSRRNEQFF.